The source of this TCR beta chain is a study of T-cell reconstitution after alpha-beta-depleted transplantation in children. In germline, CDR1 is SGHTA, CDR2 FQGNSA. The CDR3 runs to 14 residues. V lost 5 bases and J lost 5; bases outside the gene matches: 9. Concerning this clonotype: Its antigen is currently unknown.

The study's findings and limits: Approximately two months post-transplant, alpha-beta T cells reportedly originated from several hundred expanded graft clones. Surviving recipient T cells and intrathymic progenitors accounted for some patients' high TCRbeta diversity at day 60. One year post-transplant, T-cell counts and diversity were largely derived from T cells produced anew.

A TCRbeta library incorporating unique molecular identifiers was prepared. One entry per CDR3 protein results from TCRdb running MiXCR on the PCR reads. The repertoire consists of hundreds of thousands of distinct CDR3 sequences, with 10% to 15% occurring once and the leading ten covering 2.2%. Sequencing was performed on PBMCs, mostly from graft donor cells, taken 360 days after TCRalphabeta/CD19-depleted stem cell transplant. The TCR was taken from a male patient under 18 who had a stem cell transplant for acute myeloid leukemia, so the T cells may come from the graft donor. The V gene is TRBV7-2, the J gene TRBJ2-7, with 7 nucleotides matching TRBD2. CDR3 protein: CASSTGGRGHEQYF. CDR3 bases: TGTGCCAGCAGCACCGGGGGGAGGGGCCACGAGCAGTACTTC. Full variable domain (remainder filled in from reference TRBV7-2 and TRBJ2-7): GAGVSQSPSNKVTEKGKDVELRCDPISGHTALYWYRQSLGQGLEFLIYFQGNSAPDKSGLPSDRFSAERTGGSVSTLTIQRTQQEDSAVYLCASSTGGRGHEQYFGPGTRLTVT.